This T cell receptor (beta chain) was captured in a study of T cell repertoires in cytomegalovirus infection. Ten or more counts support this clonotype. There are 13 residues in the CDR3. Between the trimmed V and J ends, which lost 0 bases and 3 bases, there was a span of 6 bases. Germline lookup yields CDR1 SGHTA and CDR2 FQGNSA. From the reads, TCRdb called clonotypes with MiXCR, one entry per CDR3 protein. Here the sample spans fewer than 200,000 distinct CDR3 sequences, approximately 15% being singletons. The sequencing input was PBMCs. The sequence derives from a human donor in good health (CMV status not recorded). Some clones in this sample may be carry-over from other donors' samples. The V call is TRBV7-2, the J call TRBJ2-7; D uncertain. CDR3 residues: CASSLATFYEQYF. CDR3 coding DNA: TGTGCCAGCAGCTTAGCGACTTTCTACGAGCAGTACTTC. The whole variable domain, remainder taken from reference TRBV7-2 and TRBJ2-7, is GAGVSQSPSNKVTEKGKDVELRCDPISGHTALYWYRQSLGQGLEFLIYFQGNSAPDKSGLPSDRFSAERTGGSVSTLTIQRTQQEDSAVYLCASSLATFYEQYFGPGTRLTVT.